This TCR beta chain is drawn from a study of blood T cell repertoires in COVID-19 (dated by TCRdb to 2018 to 2021). Regarding the research as a whole: Samples from collaborators originated in the United States, Italy and Spain and spanned both the acute and convalescent phases of COVID-19. HLA class I and class II types, where available, came from metadata supplied by the sample provider rather than from assay-based typing. The sample metadata nearly always contained a de-identified subject ID, COVID-19 status, age in years and sex. Subjects who had been exposed to COVID-19, were actively infected with it, or had recovered from it provided the deeply sampled blood TCRbeta repertoires that made up the dataset. The prospective study material was composed of cDNA or gDNA derived from T cells, B-cell-depleted T cells, or PBMCs. Samples came from the ongoing ImmuneRACE study (first 160 participants) plus 1,254 subjects from 6 global collaborators. A freely available public database, intended as a resource for researchers studying the immune response to SARS-CoV-2, is where the repertoires were released.

On the study overall, not on this receptor specifically: The amount of clinical and demographic metadata varied by source and participant and was provided uncurated.

About this clone: This receptor's antigen is unknown. Base quality data are lacking; no much larger clone is found one base away.

Collaborating institutions collected whole blood in K2EDTA tubes following their own protocols. Collaborator samples were shipped for TCRbeta analysis as frozen whole blood, isolated PBMCs, or DNA extracted from either sample type. CDR1 and CDR2 (MNHEY, SVGEGT) derive from the germline V gene. Ends trimmed: V by 0 bases, J by 10 bases; bases unmatched to a gene: 14. CDR3 length: 18 amino acids, cysteine to phenylalanine. Solely the CDR3 DNA is kept, with 54 bases framed from the first base. TCRbeta CDR3 regions were amplified from genomic DNA by means of the immunoSEQ Assay, a bias-controlled multiplex PCR. The published analysis was carried out like this. The number of nucleated cells in each sample was estimated by amplification of reference gene primers within the assay. To quantify the absolute abundance of each unique TCRbeta CDR3 rearrangement, sequence reads were collapsed and filtered. For each sample, productive Simpson clonality was calculated as the square root of Simpson's diversity index over productive rearrangements. TCRdb limited this immuneACCESS table to in-frame rearrangements with V and J called. A share of clones is missing; checked studies link under half to unresolved V genes, and the rest is unexplained. V, J and clone size are taken as reported in that table, and D and trimming were inferred from the DNA itself. This sample has roughly 220,000 clones in its table, and approximately 84% of those were observed once. The leading ten clones occupy roughly 2.4% of the sample.

This TCR derives from a woman aged 60-75 years with acute or convalescent COVID-19. Recombination connected TRBV6-2 or TRBV6-3 to TRBJ1-6; TRBD1 aligns with 8 central bases. The sequenced sample consisted of peripheral blood. The CDR3: CASSYSMVGQGGVSPLHF. The bases read TGTGCCAGCAGTTACTCGATGGTCGGACAGGGAGGTGTGTCACCCCTCCACTTT.